These 7 T cell receptor beta chains share one sample of origin, sequenced in a study of blood T cell repertoires in COVID-19. The table came from immunoSEQ multiplex PCR; TCRdb's copy has only in-frame clones and leaves some out. The repertoire has approximately 440,000 clones, 80% to 95% of them found once; the top ten carry around 0.6%. The sample consisted of PBMCs or T cells enriched from blood (not recorded which). The receptors derive from a man in his late teens or twenties who had recovered from COVID-19.

The chain is built from TRBV15 and TRBJ1-2; 9 bases line up with TRBD1. The CDR3 has 14 amino acids. Trimming at V came to 5 bases and at J to 8 bases, leaving 9 bases not matched to a gene. CDR1 LNHNV and CDR2 YYDKDF come from the germline V gene (reference sequence). The CDR3 here is CATSSGQGIEGYTF. CDR3 bases: TGTGCCACCAGCTCCGGACAGGGGATCGAGGGCTACACCTTC.

The CDR3 sequence: CASSAGFQVPPQHF. The CDR3 nucleotides are TGTGCCAGCAGCGCTGGTTTTCAGGTCCCGCCCCAGCATTTT. The chain joins TRBV9 to TRBJ1-5; D is undetermined. With 3 bases removed from V and 9 bases from J, the gap between germline ends came to 16 bases. Germline CDR1 reads SGDLS; CDR2 reads YYNGEE. The CDR3 totals 14 residues.

V usage is TRBV4-1 and J usage is TRBJ1-1, with D possibly matching TRBD1 (5 bases). The CDR3 runs to 16 residues. Trimming pared 1 base from V and 4 bases from J, leaving 16 bases between. Germline CDR1 reads MGHRA; CDR2 reads YSYEKL. CDR3 coding DNA: TGCGCCAGCAGCCAAGTTCGGGGGGTTCGGGGCACTGAAGCTTTCTTT. It is translated as CASSQVRGVRGTEAFF.

Only one count was recorded for this clone. V gene TRBV11-1 combines with J gene TRBJ2-3; 11 positions agree with TRBD2. V was clipped by 4 bases and J by 2 bases; unmatched bases: 5. Germline assignment: CDR1 SGHAT and CDR2 FQDESV (reference sequence). The CDR3 runs to 16 residues. The CDR3 region is CASSYRLAGYTDTQYF. The CDR3 DNA is TGTGCCAGCAGCTACCGACTAGCGGGGTACACAGATACGCAGTATTTT.

This clone was detected only a few times. The V gene is TRBV19, the J gene TRBJ1-1, with 8 bases fitting TRBD1. Germline V gene data show CDR1 as LNHDA and CDR2 as SQIVND (reference sequence). The trim removed 5 bases at V and 5 bases at J, leaving 4 bases unmatched. The CDR3 has 13 residues. The CDR3: CASSRTGMTEAFF. The CDR3 DNA sequence: TGTGCCAGTAGTCGGACAGGGATGACTGAAGCTTTCTTT.

The rearrangement links TRBV7-6 to TRBJ1-1; D is undetermined. The germline V gene has CDR1 SGHVS and CDR2 FNYEAQ. The CDR3 has 14 amino acids. Trimming shortened V by 0 bases and J by 1 base, and 6 bases separated the two germline ends. The CDR3 is CASSLAGGNTEAFF. The CDR3 region has the DNA TGTGCCAGCAGCTTAGCCGGAGGGAACACTGAAGCTTTCTTT.

V and J are TRBV14 and TRBJ2-7, with 10 bases lining up with TRBD1. Germline CDR1 and CDR2: SGHDN and FVKESK. V was pared by 6 bases and J by 2 bases, with 7 bases of the junction left unmatched. The CDR3 is made up of 15 amino acids. This chain's CDR3 is CASSPQGQGTYEQYF. The CDR3 DNA reads as TGTGCCAGCAGTCCTCAGGGACAGGGGACCTACGAGCAGTACTTC.